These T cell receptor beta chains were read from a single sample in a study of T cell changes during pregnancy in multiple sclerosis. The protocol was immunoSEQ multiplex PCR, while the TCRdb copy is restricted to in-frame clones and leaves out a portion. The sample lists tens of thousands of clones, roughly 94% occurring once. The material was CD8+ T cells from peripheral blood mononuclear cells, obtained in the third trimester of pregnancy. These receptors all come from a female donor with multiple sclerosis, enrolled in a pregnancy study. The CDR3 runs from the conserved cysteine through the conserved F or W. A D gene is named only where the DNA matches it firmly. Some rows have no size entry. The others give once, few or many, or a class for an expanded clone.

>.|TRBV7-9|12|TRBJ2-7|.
CASSTNTYEQYF
TGTGCCAGCAGCACCAACACCTACGAGCAGTACTTC
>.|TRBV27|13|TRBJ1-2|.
CASSLTGPYGYTF
TGTGCCAGCAGTTTAACAGGGCCCTATGGCTACACCTTC
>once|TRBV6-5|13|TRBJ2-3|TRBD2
CASSSSGLAGEYF
TGTGCCAGCAGTTCGTCCGGACTAGCGGGAGAGTATTTT
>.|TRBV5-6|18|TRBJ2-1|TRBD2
CASSPEWKREKTVDEQFF
TGTGCCAGCAGCCCAGAGTGGAAGCGGGAGAAAACTGTCGATGAGCAGTTCTTC
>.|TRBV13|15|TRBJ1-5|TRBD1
CASSLGQNSNQPQHF
TGTGCCAGCAGCTTGGGACAGAATAGCAATCAGCCCCAGCATTTT
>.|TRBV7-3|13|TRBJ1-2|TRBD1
CASSPGTDYGYTF
TGTGCCAGCAGCCCTGGGACAGACTATGGCTACACCTTC
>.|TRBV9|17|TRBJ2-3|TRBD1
CASSVARDRVMMNTQYF
TGTGCCAGCAGCGTAGCACGGGACAGGGTTATGATGAATACGCAGTATTTT
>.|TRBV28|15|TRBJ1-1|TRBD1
CASRNTGGRNTEAFF
TGTGCCAGCAGAAATACAGGGGGCCGAAACACTGAAGCTTTCTTT
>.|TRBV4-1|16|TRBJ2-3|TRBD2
CASSQVGTSGTDTQYF
TGCGCCAGCAGCCAAGTGGGAACTAGCGGCACAGATACGCAGTATTTT
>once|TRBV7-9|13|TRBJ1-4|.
CASSLGSREKLFF
TGTGCCAGCAGCTTAGGTTCGCGTGAAAAACTGTTTTTT
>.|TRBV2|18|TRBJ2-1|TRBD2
CASSSPSGRVGRLVEQFF
TGTGCCAGCAGTAGTCCTAGCGGGAGAGTGGGCCGCCTAGTAGAGCAGTTCTTC
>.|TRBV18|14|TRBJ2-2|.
CASSPGVNTGELFF
TGTGCCAGCTCACCCGGGGTGAACACCGGGGAGCTGTTTTTT
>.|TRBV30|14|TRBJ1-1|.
CAWSSGGWNTEAFF
TGTGCCTGGAGTTCGGGTGGATGGAACACTGAAGCTTTCTTT
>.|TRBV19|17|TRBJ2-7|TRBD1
CASSMGPPGQGIYEQYF
TGTGCCAGTAGTATGGGTCCCCCGGGACAGGGTATCTACGAGCAGTACTTC
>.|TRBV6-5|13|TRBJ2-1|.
CASSYSLFGEQFF
TGTGCCAGCAGTTACTCATTATTCGGTGAGCAGTTCTTC
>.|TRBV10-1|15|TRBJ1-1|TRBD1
CASSALKGAYTEAFF
TGCGCCAGCAGTGCCTTAAAGGGGGCTTACACTGAAGCTTTCTTT
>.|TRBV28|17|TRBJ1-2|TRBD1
CASSLLGQVYPNYGYTF
TGTGCCAGCAGCCTTCTGGGACAGGTATACCCTAACTATGGCTACACCTTC
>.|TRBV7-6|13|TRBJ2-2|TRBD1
CASSPGTVGELFF
TGTGCCAGCAGCCCCGGGACAGTCGGGGAGCTGTTTTTT
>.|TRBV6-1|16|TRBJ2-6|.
CASSEAGGRGANVLTF
TGTGCCAGCAGTGAAGCGGGGGGTAGAGGGGCCAACGTCCTGACTTTC
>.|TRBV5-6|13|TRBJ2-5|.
CASSLDGGETQYF
TGTGCCAGCAGCTTGGATGGGGGGGAGACCCAGTACTTC
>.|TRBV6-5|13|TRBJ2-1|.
CASTSFGVNEQFF
TGTGCCAGCACCTCCTTCGGGGTCAATGAGCAGTTCTTC
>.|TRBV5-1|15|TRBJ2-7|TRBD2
CASSQRTSGSYEQYF
TGCGCCAGCAGCCAAAGGACTAGCGGGTCCTACGAGCAGTACTTC
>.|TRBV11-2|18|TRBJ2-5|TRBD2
CASSLDFWGTSGKETQYF
TGTGCCAGCAGCTTAGATTTTTGGGGGACTAGCGGCAAAGAGACCCAGTACTTC
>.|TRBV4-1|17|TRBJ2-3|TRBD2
CASSQDEAGGETDTQYF
TGCGCCAGCAGCCAAGACGAAGCGGGAGGGGAGACAGATACGCAGTATTTT
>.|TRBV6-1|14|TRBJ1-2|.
CASSEGRVNYGYTF
TGTGCCAGCAGTGAAGGACGGGTTAACTATGGCTACACCTTC
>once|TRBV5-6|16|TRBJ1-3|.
CASSPGEGRSGNTIYF
TGTGCCAGCAGCCCGGGGGAGGGCCGCTCTGGAAACACCATATATTTT